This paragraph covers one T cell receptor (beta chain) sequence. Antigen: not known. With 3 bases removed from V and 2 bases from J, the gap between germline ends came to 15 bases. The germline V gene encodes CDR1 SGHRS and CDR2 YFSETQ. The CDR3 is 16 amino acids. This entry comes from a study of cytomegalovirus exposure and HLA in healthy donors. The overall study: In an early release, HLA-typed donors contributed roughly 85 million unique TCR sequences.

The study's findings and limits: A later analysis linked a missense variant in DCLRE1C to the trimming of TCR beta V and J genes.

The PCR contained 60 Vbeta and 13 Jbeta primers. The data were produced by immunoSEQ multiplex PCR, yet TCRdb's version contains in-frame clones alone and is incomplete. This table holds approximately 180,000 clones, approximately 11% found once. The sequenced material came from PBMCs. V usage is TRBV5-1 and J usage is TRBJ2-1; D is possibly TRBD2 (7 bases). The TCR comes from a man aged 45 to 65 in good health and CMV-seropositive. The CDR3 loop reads CASSSSGRTAYNEQFF. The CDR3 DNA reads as TGCGCCAGCAGCTCGTCCGGGAGGACAGCCTACAATGAGCAGTTCTTC. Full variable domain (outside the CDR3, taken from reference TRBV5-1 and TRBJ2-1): KAGVTQTPRYLIKTRGQQVTLSCSPISGHRSVSWYQQTPGQGLQFLFEYFSETQRNKGNFPGRFSGRQFSNSRSEMNVSTLELGDSALYLCASSSSGRTAYNEQFFGPGTRLTVL.